The rows below give T cell receptor beta chains drawn from one sample of a study of blood T cell repertoires in COVID-19. Measured with immunoSEQ multiplex PCR; TCRdb has only the in-frame clones, and not every one. The table has 450,000 to 500,000 clones, approximately 86% seen once. Source material: PBMCs or T cells enriched from blood (not recorded which). The source is a woman aged 60 to 75 who had recovered from COVID-19. Both conserved end residues are part of each CDR3. Fields, in order: J gene, clone size, V gene, D gene, CDR3 DNA, CDR3 protein. A D gene is named only where the DNA matches it firmly. Where a row states a size, it is once, few, many or the class of an expanded clone; other rows omit it.

J: TRBJ2-7; size: NA; V: TRBV27; D: TRBD1; DNA: TGTGCCAGCAGGCCCAGACAGGGGAATTACGAGCAGTACTTC; CDR3: CASRPRQGNYEQYF
J: TRBJ2-1; size: NA; V: TRBV2; D: NA; DNA: TGTGCCAGCAGTGAAGCACGCACGAGCAATGAGCAGTTCTTC; CDR3: CASSEARTSNEQFF
J: TRBJ1-6; size: NA; V: TRBV5-6; D: TRBD1; DNA: TGTGCCAGCAGCTTCGATGGACAGGGGTATAATTCACCCCTCCACTTT; CDR3: CASSFDGQGYNSPLHF
J: TRBJ2-5; size: NA; V: TRBV9; D: TRBD2; DNA: TGTGCCAGCAGCGTAGATCCCTTGAGGGCTAGCGGGGGAGAAGAGACCCAGTACTTC; CDR3: CASSVDPLRASGGEETQYF
J: TRBJ1-1; size: NA; V: TRBV5-1; D: NA; DNA: TGCGCCAGCAGCTTTCAGGGAGGCGGCACTGAAGCTTTCTTT; CDR3: CASSFQGGGTEAFF
J: TRBJ2-2; size: once; V: TRBV19; D: TRBD1; DNA: TGTGCCAGCCGAGGGACAGGTCGGAACACCGGGGAGCTGTTTTTT; CDR3: CASRGTGRNTGELFF
J: TRBJ2-7; size: few; V: TRBV5-6; D: TRBD1; DNA: TGTGCCAGCAGCTTTGGGACAGATTTCTACGAGCAGTACTTC; CDR3: CASSFGTDFYEQYF
J: TRBJ2-3; size: NA; V: TRBV5-1; D: TRBD1; DNA: TGCGCCAGCAGCTCACCCCCACAGGGGACGTGGACAGATACGCAGTATTTT; CDR3: CASSSPPQGTWTDTQYF
J: TRBJ1-1; size: NA; V: TRBV30; D: TRBD1; DNA: TGTGCCTGGAGTGTAGATACAGGGGGAACTGAAGCTTTCTTT; CDR3: CAWSVDTGGTEAFF
J: TRBJ1-6; size: NA; V: TRBV5-6; D: NA; DNA: TGTGCCAGCAGCTTGGTTGCGGAGAATTCACCCCTCCACTTT; CDR3: CASSLVAENSPLHF
J: TRBJ2-4; size: NA; V: TRBV11-2; D: NA; DNA: TGTGCCAGCAGCAGGGGTGGGGGGACAGCCAAAAACATTCAGTACTTC; CDR3: CASSRGGGTAKNIQYF
J: TRBJ1-1; size: NA; V: TRBV18; D: TRBD1; DNA: TGTGCCAGCTCACCGACAGGGGTTAGGACTGAAGCTTTCTTT; CDR3: CASSPTGVRTEAFF
J: TRBJ1-4; size: NA; V: TRBV5-1; D: TRBD1; DNA: TGCGCCAGCAGCCAAAAAGCGGGACAGGGTTCGTCGAATGGAAAACTGTTTTTT; CDR3: CASSQKAGQGSSNGKLFF
J: TRBJ1-6; size: NA; V: TRBV10-3; D: TRBD1; DNA: TGTGCCATCACCGAGCGACAGGGCGATAATTCACCCCTCCACTTT; CDR3: CAITERQGDNSPLHF
J: TRBJ2-1; size: NA; V: TRBV5-4; D: TRBD1; DNA: TGTGCCAGCAGCAAGGACAGGGGATCCTACAATGAGCAGTTCTTC; CDR3: CASSKDRGSYNEQFF
J: TRBJ2-1; size: once; V: TRBV7-2; D: TRBD1; DNA: TGTGCCAGCAGCTCGGGACAGTATTACAATGAGCAGTTCTTC; CDR3: CASSSGQYYNEQFF
J: TRBJ1-2; size: few; V: TRBV19; D: TRBD1; DNA: TGTGCCAGTATGGGACAGACGAGACAATTTTATGGCTACACCTTC; CDR3: CASMGQTRQFYGYTF
J: TRBJ1-2; size: NA; V: TRBV9; D: NA; DNA: TGTGCCAGCAGCGTAGAAGTAACACCAAACTATGGCTACACCTTC; CDR3: CASSVEVTPNYGYTF
J: TRBJ2-7; size: few; V: TRBV5-1; D: TRBD1; DNA: TGCGCCAGCAGCATACTGACAGGGGATGTGGGCGAGCAGTACTTC; CDR3: CASSILTGDVGEQYF
J: TRBJ2-1; size: NA; V: TRBV6-5; D: NA; DNA: TGTGCCAGCAGTACTCTATCCTACAATGAGCAGTTCTTC; CDR3: CASSTLSYNEQFF
J: TRBJ1-5; size: NA; V: TRBV19; D: TRBD1; DNA: TGTGCCAGCGAGGGACAGCCTAATCAGCCCCAGCATTTT; CDR3: CASEGQPNQPQHF
J: TRBJ1-2; size: NA; V: TRBV30; D: NA; DNA: TGTGCCTGGAGTGTACCGGGGATTGTTCAGGGCTACACCTTC; CDR3: CAWSVPGIVQGYTF